This is a list of T cell receptor beta chains from one sample in a study of blood T cell repertoires in COVID-19. TCRdb's copy holds only in-frame clones and misses some; the assay was immunoSEQ multiplex PCR. Seen here are 200,000 to 250,000 clones, around 80% observed once, and the top ten hold around 4.5%. Sample: PBMCs or T cells enriched from blood (not recorded which). The source of these receptors is a young man with acute COVID-19. Both conserved end residues are part of each CDR3. The order of the fields is J gene, clone size, V gene, D gene, CDR3 protein, CDR3 DNA. D genes are given only for firm matches. Size is stated for part of the rows, as once, few or many counts, or as a class when the clone is expanded.

J: TRBJ2-5; size: once; V: TRBV5-6; D: .; CDR3: CASSYAGGGTQYF; DNA: TGTGCCAGCAGCTATGCGGGTGGCGGGACCCAGTACTTC
J: TRBJ2-2; size: .; V: TRBV19; D: TRBD2; CDR3: CASSIVGGTGELFF; DNA: TGTGCCAGTAGTATAGTGGGGGGGACCGGGGAGCTGTTTTTT
J: TRBJ2-2; size: .; V: TRBV5-1; D: .; CDR3: CASSLTGDPNTGELFF; DNA: TGCGCCAGCAGCCTAACGGGGGACCCGAACACCGGGGAGCTGTTTTTT
J: TRBJ2-7; size: .; V: TRBV29-1; D: .; CDR3: CSVGQGSYEQYF; DNA: TGCAGCGTTGGGCAGGGTTCCTACGAGCAGTACTTC
J: TRBJ2-2; size: .; V: TRBV5-4; D: .; CDR3: CASSPAGRDTGELFF; DNA: TGTGCCAGCAGCCCCGCGGGGCGGGACACCGGGGAGCTGTTTTTT
J: TRBJ2-3; size: .; V: TRBV5-6; D: TRBD1; CDR3: CASSPMNRGGTDTQYF; DNA: TGTGCCAGCAGCCCAATGAACAGGGGAGGCACAGATACGCAGTATTTT
J: TRBJ1-2; size: few; V: TRBV29-1; D: TRBD1; CDR3: CSGRQGDYGYTF; DNA: TGCAGCGGACGACAGGGGGACTATGGCTACACCTTC
J: TRBJ1-3; size: .; V: TRBV5-1; D: .; CDR3: CASSGGASGNTIYF; DNA: TGCGCCAGCAGCGGGGGGGCCTCTGGAAACACCATATATTTT
J: TRBJ2-2; size: .; V: TRBV4-2; D: .; CDR3: CASSQDSSGVPGELFF; DNA: TGTGCCAGCAGCCAAGATTCGTCCGGGGTACCCGGGGAGCTGTTTTTT
J: TRBJ2-5; size: .; V: TRBV3-1/TRBV3-2; D: TRBD2; CDR3: CASSRAGTSGRGETQYF; DNA: TGTGCCAGCAGCCGGGCCGGGACTAGCGGGCGGGGAGAGACCCAGTACTTC
J: TRBJ2-1; size: few; V: TRBV30; D: .; CDR3: CAWRNSFKHNEQFF; DNA: TGTGCCTGGAGAAATAGCTTCAAGCACAATGAGCAGTTCTTC
J: TRBJ2-7; size: .; V: TRBV4-1; D: TRBD2; CDR3: CASSQSGTSLHEQYF; DNA: TGCGCCAGCAGCCAATCCGGGACTAGCCTCCACGAGCAGTACTTC
J: TRBJ2-1; size: once; V: TRBV19; D: .; CDR3: CASSNRGLDYNEQFF; DNA: TGTGCCAGTAGCAACAGGGGACTTGATTACAATGAGCAGTTCTTC
J: TRBJ2-5; size: .; V: TRBV7-9; D: TRBD2; CDR3: CASSLFVAGGPQETQYF; DNA: TGTGCCAGCAGCTTATTCGTGGCGGGGGGGCCGCAAGAGACCCAGTACTTC
J: TRBJ2-1; size: .; V: TRBV5-1; D: TRBD2; CDR3: CASSLLPGTSGGAVIRNEQFF; DNA: TGCGCCAGCAGCCTCCTGCCCGGGACTAGCGGGGGGGCGGTAATTAGGAATGAGCAGTTCTTC
J: TRBJ1-6; size: .; V: TRBV3-1/TRBV3-2; D: .; CDR3: CASSPTGASLHF; DNA: TGTGCCAGCAGCCCCACCGGAGCGTCCCTCCACTTT
J: TRBJ2-5; size: .; V: TRBV2; D: .; CDR3: CARGGETQYF; DNA: TGTGCCAGGGGAGGAGAGACCCAGTACTTC
J: TRBJ2-7; size: .; V: TRBV6-5; D: TRBD1; CDR3: CASSSIRDRVDEQYF; DNA: TGTGCCAGCAGCTCAATCCGGGACAGGGTAGACGAGCAGTACTTC
J: TRBJ2-3; size: .; V: TRBV6-1; D: TRBD2; CDR3: CASSEAPTSGGTDTQYF; DNA: TGTGCCAGCAGTGAAGCGCCGACTAGCGGGGGTACAGATACGCAGTATTTT
J: TRBJ1-1; size: once; V: TRBV7-3; D: .; CDR3: CASSFDTDTEAFF; DNA: TGTGCCAGCAGCTTTGACACAGACACTGAAGCTTTCTTT
J: TRBJ1-5; size: .; V: TRBV18; D: TRBD1; CDR3: CASSRGQGDSNQPQHF; DNA: TGTGCCAGCTCACGAGGACAGGGAGATAGCAATCAGCCCCAGCATTTT